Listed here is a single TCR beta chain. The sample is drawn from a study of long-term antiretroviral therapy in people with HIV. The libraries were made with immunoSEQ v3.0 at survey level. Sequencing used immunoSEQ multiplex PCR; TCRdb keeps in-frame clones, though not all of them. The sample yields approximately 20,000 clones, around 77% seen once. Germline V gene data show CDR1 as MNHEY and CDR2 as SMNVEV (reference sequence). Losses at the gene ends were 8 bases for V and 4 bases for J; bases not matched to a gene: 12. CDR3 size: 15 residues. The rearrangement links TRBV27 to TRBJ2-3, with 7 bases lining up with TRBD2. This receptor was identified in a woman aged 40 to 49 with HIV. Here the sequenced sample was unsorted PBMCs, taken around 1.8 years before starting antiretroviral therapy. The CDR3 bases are TGTGCCAGCTCCAAACCGGGAGGCATCTCAGATACGCAGTATTTT. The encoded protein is CASSKPGGISDTQYF.